This T cell receptor (beta chain) is from a study of blood T cell repertoires in COVID-19. About the research overall: Sources were T cells, B-cell-depleted T cells, or PBMCs; the material itself was cDNA or gDNA.

Trimming cost V 6 bases and J 4 bases, with 10 bases left between them. This CDR3 region has 13 residues. CDR1 is KGHSH and CDR2 is LQKENI in the germline V gene. Method: immunoSEQ multiplex PCR; TCRdb's copy keeps in-frame clones and lacks some. Of under 150,000 clones listed, 85% are singletons. Material: peripheral blood. The TCR originated in a woman aged 40 to 49 with active or convalescent COVID-19. The chain employs TRBV18 and TRBJ1-5; D remains ambiguous. Here the CDR3 DNA reads TGTGCCAGCTCTCCCCCCGGGAATCAGCCCCAGCATTTT. It specifies CASSPPGNQPQHF.